A selection of T cell receptor beta chains follows, all from one sample in a study of cytomegalovirus exposure and HLA in healthy donors. Profiled with immunoSEQ multiplex PCR; TCRdb holds only in-frame clones, not every one. The sample lists about 130,000 clones, around four fifths occurring once. What was sequenced was PBMCs. All receptors derive from a young man in good health and CMV-seropositive. Both conserved end residues are part of each CDR3. The order of the fields is D gene, CDR3 length, V gene, J gene, CDR3 protein, CDR3 DNA. D genes are given only for firm matches.

-	14	TRBV7-2	TRBJ2-5	CASSLGRTKETQYF	TGTGCCAGCAGCTTAGGGCGGACAAAAGAGACCCAGTACTTC
-	15	TRBV14	TRBJ2-1	CASSQEGWGGHEQFF	TGTGCCAGCAGCCAAGAAGGTTGGGGGGGGCATGAGCAGTTCTTC
-	17	TRBV27	TRBJ2-7	CASSQARLRAGGYEQYF	TGTGCCAGCAGTCAAGCAAGGTTAAGGGCAGGAGGCTACGAGCAGTACTTC
TRBD1	15	TRBV30	TRBJ2-3	CAWRRTGGYTDTQYF	TGTGCCTGGAGGAGGACAGGGGGATACACAGATACGCAGTATTTT
-	15	TRBV6-1	TRBJ2-5	CASTNRDGVQETQYF	TGTGCCAGCACTAACAGGGACGGGGTCCAAGAGACCCAGTACTTC
TRBD2	12	TRBV6-6	TRBJ2-1	CASAGGNNEQFF	TGTGCCAGCGCGGGGGGTAACAATGAGCAGTTCTTC
-	14	TRBV6-5	TRBJ2-1	CASSPRSNYNEQFF	TGTGCCAGCAGCCCCCGTAGTAACTACAATGAGCAGTTCTTC
-	15	TRBV11-2	TRBJ2-1	CASSLDGTYYNEQFF	TGTGCCAGCAGCTTAGATGGGACTTACTACAATGAGCAGTTCTTC
-	12	TRBV6-6	TRBJ2-6	CASYSGANVLTF	TGTGCCAGCTACTCTGGGGCCAACGTCCTGACTTTC
-	13	TRBV5-1	TRBJ1-5	CASSLGANQPQHF	TGCGCCAGCAGCTTGGGGGCTAATCAGCCCCAGCATTTT